A selection of T cell receptor beta chains follows, all from one sample in a study of vaccination effects on CD4 cells after COVID-19. Sequenced by immunoSEQ multiplex PCR; TCRdb stores in-frame clones only, minus some. In the table there are roughly 68,000 clones, around 69% of which are singletons. Their recognized antigens are unknown. The source material was CD4+ T cells from PBMCs cultured with HCoV-229E spike peptides, sampled after COVID-19 vaccination. These TCRs come from a human donor who received a COVID-19 vaccine. The CDR3 runs from the conserved cysteine through the conserved F or W. The D gene is left open where the match is weak. Clone size is not always given. Where it is, it says once, few, many or a class for expanded clones.

V gene,D gene,clone size,J gene,CDR3 protein,CDR3 DNA
TRBV6-1,-,-,TRBJ2-1,CASSEFLLGAYNEQFF,TGTGCCAGCAGTGAATTCCTGCTGGGAGCCTACAATGAGCAGTTCTTC
TRBV2,-,-,TRBJ1-2,CASSVSVLSGYTF,TGTGCCAGCAGTGTGTCCGTATTGAGTGGCTACACCTTC
TRBV28,-,-,TRBJ1-1,CASVPAIKTTEAFF,TGTGCCAGCGTTCCCGCAATCAAGACAACTGAAGCTTTCTTT
TRBV7-2,-,-,TRBJ2-5,CASSLRGPYQETQYF,TGTGCCAGCAGCTTAAGGGGTCCTTACCAAGAGACCCAGTACTTC
TRBV21-1,-,-,TRBJ1-1,CASSPLRIGRDVGFF,TGTGCCAGCAGCCCCTTACGGATAGGTCGAGATGTTGGTTTCTTT
TRBV19,-,-,TRBJ1-2,CASSISLTFSTLYGYTF,TGTGCCAGTAGTATAAGTTTGACCTTCTCCACCCTCTATGGCTACACCTTC
TRBV6-1,-,-,TRBJ1-2,CASSEDPVHGYTF,TGTGCCAGCAGTGAGGACCCCGTCCATGGCTACACCTTC
TRBV2,TRBD1,-,TRBJ2-1,CASNYLGQGAGNEQFF,TGTGCCAGCAACTACTTGGGACAGGGGGCTGGGAATGAGCAGTTCTTC
TRBV6-5,-,-,TRBJ1-2,CASSRATESTNGYTF,TGTGCCAGCAGTAGAGCGACAGAATCAACTAATGGCTACACCTTC
TRBV7-2,-,few,TRBJ1-1,CASTSNMNTEAFF,TGTGCCAGCACCTCGAACATGAACACTGAAGCTTTCTTT
TRBV24-1,TRBD2,-,TRBJ2-3,CATSGADGGAGDTQYF,TGTGCCACCAGTGGCGCGGACGGGGGGGCTGGAGATACGCAGTATTTT
TRBV6-4,TRBD1,few,TRBJ2-1,CASSGTGAGEQFF,TGTGCCAGCTCCGGGACAGGGGCGGGTGAGCAGTTCTTC
TRBV3-1/TRBV3-2,-,-,TRBJ2-3,CASSKKGGTDTQYF,TGTGCCAGCAGCAAAAAGGGGGGAACAGATACGCAGTATTTT
TRBV12-3/TRBV12-4,TRBD1,-,TRBJ1-2,CASLDRFYTF,TGTGCCAGCCTGGACAGGTTCTACACCTTC
TRBV2,-,-,TRBJ2-2,CASSDARVTGELFF,TGTGCCAGCAGTGATGCCAGGGTCACCGGGGAGCTGTTTTTT
TRBV7-8,TRBD2,-,TRBJ2-5,CASSGLAGMRETQYF,TGTGCCAGCAGTGGACTAGCGGGGATGAGGGAGACCCAGTACTTC
TRBV3-1/TRBV3-2,TRBD2,few,TRBJ2-1,CASSGTSAEQFF,TGTGCCAGTTCCGGGACTAGCGCTGAGCAGTTCTTC
TRBV5-8,TRBD1,-,TRBJ2-1,CASPIGVGQGANLDNEQFF,TGTGCCAGCCCCATTGGGGTCGGACAGGGGGCTAATCTCGACAATGAGCAGTTCTTC
TRBV7-3,TRBD1,-,TRBJ2-1,CASSLTGRGRYNEQFF,TGTGCCAGCAGCTTAACTGGCAGGGGGCGATACAATGAGCAGTTCTTC
TRBV11-3,-,-,TRBJ2-2,CASSYRDPGELFF,TGTGCCAGCAGCTATCGTGACCCCGGGGAGCTGTTTTTT
TRBV30,-,-,TRBJ1-1,CAWSRNRANTEAFF,TGTGCCTGGAGCAGAAACAGGGCGAACACTGAAGCTTTCTTT
TRBV9,TRBD1,-,TRBJ2-5,CASSARPAGQGQETQYF,TGTGCCAGTAGCGCAAGACCCGCTGGACAGGGTCAAGAGACCCAGTACTTC
TRBV2,-,-,TRBJ1-5,CASAGDFNQPQHF,TGTGCCAGCGCAGGGGACTTCAATCAGCCCCAGCATTTT
TRBV5-1,-,-,TRBJ2-1,CASSLSQGTYNEQFF,TGCGCCAGCAGCCTGTCACAGGGGACTTACAATGAGCAGTTCTTC
TRBV5-1,-,-,TRBJ2-1,CASSPRGRNTYNEQFF,TGCGCCAGCAGCCCCCGAGGACGGAATACCTACAATGAGCAGTTCTTC
TRBV6-5,-,-,TRBJ1-1,CASTGGGIEAFF,TGTGCCAGCACGGGGGGGGGTATAGAAGCTTTCTTT
TRBV10-2,TRBD2,-,TRBJ2-3,CAISGGAGNTQYF,TGCGCCATCAGCGGGGGGGCTGGAAATACGCAGTATTTT
TRBV10-3,TRBD1,few,TRBJ2-6,CAISESRDRNSGANVLTF,TGTGCCATCAGTGAGTCGAGGGACAGGAACTCTGGGGCCAACGTCCTGACTTTC
TRBV3-1/TRBV3-2,-,-,TRBJ2-5,CASSQVRGPQYF,TGTGCCAGCAGCCAAGTGCGGGGGCCCCAGTACTTC
TRBV19,TRBD1,-,TRBJ1-4,CASRRTTGGANEKLFF,TGTGCCAGTAGGCGAACTACAGGGGGGGCTAATGAAAAACTGTTTTTT
TRBV18,-,-,TRBJ1-2,CASSGQSYGYTF,TGTGCCAGCTCCGGACAGAGCTATGGCTACACCTTC
TRBV7-9,-,-,TRBJ1-1,CASPNQARDTEAFF,TGTGCCAGCCCCAATCAAGCCAGGGACACTGAAGCTTTCTTT
TRBV7-3,-,-,TRBJ2-2,CASSFMAGLTGELFF,TGTGCCAGCAGCTTTATGGCGGGCCTTACCGGGGAGCTGTTTTTT
TRBV7-9,-,-,TRBJ2-1,CASSLPARRNEQFF,TGTGCCAGCAGCTTACCGGCGCGCCGAAATGAGCAGTTCTTC
TRBV6-6,-,-,TRBJ2-1,CASNPTGFSYNEQFF,TGTGCCAGCAATCCTACTGGATTCTCCTACAATGAGCAGTTCTTC